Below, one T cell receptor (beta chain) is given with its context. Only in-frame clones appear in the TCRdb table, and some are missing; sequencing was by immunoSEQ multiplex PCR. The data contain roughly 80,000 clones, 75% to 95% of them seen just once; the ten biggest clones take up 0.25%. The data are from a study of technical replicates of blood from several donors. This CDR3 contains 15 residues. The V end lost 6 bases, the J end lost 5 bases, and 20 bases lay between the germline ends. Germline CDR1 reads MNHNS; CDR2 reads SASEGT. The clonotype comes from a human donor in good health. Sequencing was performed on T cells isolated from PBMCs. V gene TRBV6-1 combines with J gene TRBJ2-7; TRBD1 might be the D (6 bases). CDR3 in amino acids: CASRKQGPRVDEQYF. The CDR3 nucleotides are TGTGCCAGCAGAAAACAGGGTCCGAGGGTCGACGAGCAGTACTTC.